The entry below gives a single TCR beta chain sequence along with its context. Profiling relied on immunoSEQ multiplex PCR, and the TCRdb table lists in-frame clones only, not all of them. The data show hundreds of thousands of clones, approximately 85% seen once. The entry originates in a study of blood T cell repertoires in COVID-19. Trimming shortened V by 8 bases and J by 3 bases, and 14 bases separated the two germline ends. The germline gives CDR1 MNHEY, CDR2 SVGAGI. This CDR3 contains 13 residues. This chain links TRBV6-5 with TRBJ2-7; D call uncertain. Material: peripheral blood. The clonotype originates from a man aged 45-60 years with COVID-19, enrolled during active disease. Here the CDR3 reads CASSRHSNYEQYF. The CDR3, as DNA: TGTGCCAGCTCAAGACACAGCAACTACGAGCAGTACTTC.